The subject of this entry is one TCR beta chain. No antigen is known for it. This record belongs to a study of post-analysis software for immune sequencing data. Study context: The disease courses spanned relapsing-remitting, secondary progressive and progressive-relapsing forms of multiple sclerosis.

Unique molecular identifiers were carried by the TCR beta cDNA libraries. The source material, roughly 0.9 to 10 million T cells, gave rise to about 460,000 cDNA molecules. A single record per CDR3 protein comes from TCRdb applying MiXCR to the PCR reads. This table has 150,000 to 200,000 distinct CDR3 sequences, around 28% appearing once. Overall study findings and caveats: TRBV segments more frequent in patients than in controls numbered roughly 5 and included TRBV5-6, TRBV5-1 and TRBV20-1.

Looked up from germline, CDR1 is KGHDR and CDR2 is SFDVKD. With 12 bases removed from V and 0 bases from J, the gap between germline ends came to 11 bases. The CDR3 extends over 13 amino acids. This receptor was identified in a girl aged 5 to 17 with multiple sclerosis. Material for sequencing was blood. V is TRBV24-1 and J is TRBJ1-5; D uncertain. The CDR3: CAPHTDSNQPQHF. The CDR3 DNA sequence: TGTGCCCCGCATACGGATAGCAATCAGCCCCAGCATTTT.